This T cell receptor beta chain was recovered during a study of blood T cell repertoires in COVID-19. About the study: Sources were T cells, B-cell-depleted T cells, or PBMCs; the material itself was cDNA or gDNA.

This CDR3 region has 15 residues. CDR1 is SGHTA and CDR2 is FQGTGA in the germline V gene. Trimming took off 4 bases at V and 6 bases at J, with 17 bases between the two ends. The table came from immunoSEQ multiplex PCR; TCRdb's copy has only in-frame clones and leaves some out. The sample yields roughly 230,000 clones, approximately 80% seen once. The chain couples TRBV7-3 to TRBJ2-3; possibly TRBD2 for D (6 bases). The sequenced sample was peripheral blood. This receptor was taken from an elderly woman with COVID-19, enrolled during active disease. CDR3 nucleotides: TGTGCCAGCAGCTCAGAGGGAGGACCTGTGGATACGCAGTATTTT. Its protein product is CASSSEGGPVDTQYF. The full variable domain, completed using reference TRBV7-3 and TRBJ2-3, is GAGVSQTPSNKVTEKGKYVELRCDPISGHTALYWYRQSLGQGPEFLIYFQGTGAADDSGLPNDRFFAVRPEGSVSTLKIQRTERGDSAVYLCASSSEGGPVDTQYFGPGTRLTVL.